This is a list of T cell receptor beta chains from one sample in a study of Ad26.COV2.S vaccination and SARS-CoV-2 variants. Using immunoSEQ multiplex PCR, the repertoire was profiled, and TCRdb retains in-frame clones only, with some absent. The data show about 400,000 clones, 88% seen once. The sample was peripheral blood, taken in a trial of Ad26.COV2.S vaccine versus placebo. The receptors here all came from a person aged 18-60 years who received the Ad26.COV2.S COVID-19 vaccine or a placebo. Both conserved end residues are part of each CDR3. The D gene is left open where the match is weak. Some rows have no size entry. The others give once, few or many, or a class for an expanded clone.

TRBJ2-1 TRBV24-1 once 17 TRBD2 CATSDLRSGGSYNEQFF TGTGCCACCAGTGATTTGCGTAGCGGGGGATCCTACAATGAGCAGTTCTTC
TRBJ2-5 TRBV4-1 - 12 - CASSQDRETQYF TGCGCCAGCAGCCAAGATAGGGAGACCCAGTACTTC
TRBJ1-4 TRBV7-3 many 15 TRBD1 CASTPLGQGYEKLFF TGTGCCAGCACCCCCCTAGGACAGGGTTATGAAAAACTGTTTTTT
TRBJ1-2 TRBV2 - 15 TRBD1 CASSEIGQENYGYTF TGTGCCAGCAGTGAAATCGGACAGGAGAACTATGGCTACACCTTC
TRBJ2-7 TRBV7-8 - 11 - CASTSGNEQYF TGTGCCAGCACCTCAGGTAATGAGCAGTACTTC
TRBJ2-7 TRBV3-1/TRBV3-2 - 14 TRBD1 CASSRQGATYEQYF TGTGCCAGCAGCCGTCAGGGGGCGACCTACGAGCAGTACTTC
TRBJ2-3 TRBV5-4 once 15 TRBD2 CASSLKRENTDTQYF TGTGCCAGCAGCTTGAAGCGGGAGAACACAGATACGCAGTATTTT
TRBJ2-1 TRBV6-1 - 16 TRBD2 CASSVLSGGAGNEQFF TGTGCCAGCAGTGTCCTTAGCGGGGGGGCCGGCAATGAGCAGTTCTTC
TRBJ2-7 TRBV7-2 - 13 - CASSLVFRREQYF TGTGCCAGCAGCTTAGTATTCCGTCGCGAGCAGTACTTC
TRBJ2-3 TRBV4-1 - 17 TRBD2 CASSQGPREGAPDTQYF TGCGCCAGCAGCCAAGGGCCGAGGGAGGGAGCCCCAGATACGCAGTATTTT
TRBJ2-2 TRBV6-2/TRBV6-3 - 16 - CASSYSRDKDTGELFF TGTGCCAGCAGTTACTCTCGGGACAAGGACACCGGGGAGCTGTTTTTT
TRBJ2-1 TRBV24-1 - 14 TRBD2 CATSDGTSRDEQFF TGTGCCACCAGTGACGGGACTAGTCGTGATGAGCAGTTCTTC
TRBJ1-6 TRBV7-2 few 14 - CASTAQKTGAPLHF TGTGCCAGCACCGCTCAAAAGACGGGGGCACCCCTCCACTTT
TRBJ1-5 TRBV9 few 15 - CASSVSGDGNQPQHF TGTGCCAGCAGCGTAAGCGGCGACGGGAATCAGCCCCAGCATTTT
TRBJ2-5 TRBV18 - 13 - CASSREGRETQYF TGTGCCAGCTCACGTGAGGGCAGGGAGACCCAGTACTTC
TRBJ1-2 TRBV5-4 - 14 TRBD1 CASSSRGGALGYTF TGTGCCAGCAGCTCCAGGGGGGGGGCGCTGGGCTACACCTTC
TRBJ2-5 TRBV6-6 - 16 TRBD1 CASSYPGTGGRETQYF TGTGCCAGCAGTTACCCCGGGACAGGGGGCCGAGAGACCCAGTACTTC
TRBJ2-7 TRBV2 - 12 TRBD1 CASSTIKGQGAF TGTGCCAGCAGCACTATAAAGGGACAGGGGGCCTTC
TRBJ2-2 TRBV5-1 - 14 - CASSLEGRSGELFF TGCGCCAGCAGCTTGGAAGGGCGAAGCGGGGAGCTGTTTTTT
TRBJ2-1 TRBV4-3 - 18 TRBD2 CASSRFVAGGPPYNEQFF TGCGCCAGCAGCCGGTTCGTTGCGGGGGGGCCTCCCTACAATGAGCAGTTCTTC
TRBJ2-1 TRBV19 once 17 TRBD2 CASSIRSGGPLYNEQFF TGTGCCAGTAGTATTCGTAGCGGGGGCCCCCTTTACAATGAGCAGTTCTTC
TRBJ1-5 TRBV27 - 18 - CASSPTAPWWGQEQPQHF TGTGCCAGCAGTCCGACGGCCCCTTGGTGGGGGCAGGAGCAGCCCCAGCATTTT
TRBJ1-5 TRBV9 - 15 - CASSVAGASNQPQHF TGTGCCAGCAGCGTAGCAGGGGCGAGCAATCAGCCCCAGCATTTT
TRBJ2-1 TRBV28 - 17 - CASSSSLQHGHGNEQFF TGTGCCAGCAGTTCCTCCCTCCAACACGGACATGGGAATGAGCAGTTCTTC
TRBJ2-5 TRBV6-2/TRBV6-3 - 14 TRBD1 CASSYTGGQETQYF TGTGCCAGCAGTTACACAGGGGGCCAAGAGACCCAGTACTTC
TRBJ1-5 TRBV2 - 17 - CASRDRAPRGSNQPQHF TGTGCCAGCAGGGACCGGGCCCCCCGGGGCAGCAATCAGCCCCAGCATTTT
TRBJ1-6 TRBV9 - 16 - CASSFGLRESNSPLHF TGTGCCAGCTCGTTTGGCTTACGGGAGAGTAATTCACCCCTCCACTTT
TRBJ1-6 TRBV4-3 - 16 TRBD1 CASSQGPGQINSPLHF TGCGCCAGCAGCCAAGGGCCGGGACAGATCAATTCACCCCTCCACTTT
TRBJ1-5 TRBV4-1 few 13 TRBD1 CASSLTGGQPQHF TGCGCCAGCAGCCTAACAGGGGGACAGCCCCAGCATTTT
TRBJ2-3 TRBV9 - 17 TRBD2 CASSVRASGPSTDTQYF TGTGCCAGCAGCGTAAGGGCTAGCGGGCCTAGCACAGATACGCAGTATTTT
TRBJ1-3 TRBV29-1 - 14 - CSVAGADSGNTIYF TGCAGCGTTGCGGGGGCAGACTCTGGAAACACCATATATTTT
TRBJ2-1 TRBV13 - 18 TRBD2 CASSPTLGGVDPYNEQFF TGTGCCAGCAGCCCGACTTTGGGGGGGGTAGATCCCTACAATGAGCAGTTCTTC
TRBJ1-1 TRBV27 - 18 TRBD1 CASIHTPGQELMNTEAFF TGTGCCAGCATCCACACTCCGGGACAGGAGCTCATGAACACTGAAGCTTTCTTT
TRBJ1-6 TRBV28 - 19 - CASSLPPARDYPYNSPLHF TGTGCCAGCAGTTTACCCCCGGCCAGGGACTACCCATATAATTCACCCCTCCACTTT
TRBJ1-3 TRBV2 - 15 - CASSADRDSGNTIYF TGTGCCAGCAGCGCCGACAGAGACTCTGGAAACACCATATATTTT
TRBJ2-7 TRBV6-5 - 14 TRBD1 CASRTTGTGDEQYF TGTGCCAGCAGAACTACCGGGACAGGGGACGAGCAGTACTTC
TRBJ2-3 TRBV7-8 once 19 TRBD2 CASSLVQRGALAYTDTQYF TGTGCCAGCAGCTTAGTTCAGCGGGGGGCCCTCGCTTACACAGATACGCAGTATTTT
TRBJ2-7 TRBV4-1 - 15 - CASSQVPRETYEQYF TGCGCCAGCAGCCAAGTTCCGAGGGAAACCTACGAGCAGTACTTC
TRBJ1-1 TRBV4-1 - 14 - CASSWKGPNTEAFF TGCGCCAGCAGTTGGAAAGGGCCGAACACTGAAGCTTTCTTT
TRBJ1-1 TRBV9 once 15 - CASSVDGRSNTEAFF TGTGCCAGCAGCGTAGATGGCAGGTCGAACACTGAAGCTTTCTTT
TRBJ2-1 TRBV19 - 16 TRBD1 CASSIAGTGLNNEQFF TGTGCCAGTAGTATAGCCGGGACAGGCCTTAACAATGAGCAGTTCTTC
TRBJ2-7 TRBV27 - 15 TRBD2 CASSLWGGESYEQYF TGTGCCAGCAGTTTATGGGGGGGGGAGTCCTACGAGCAGTACTTC
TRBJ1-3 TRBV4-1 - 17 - CASSPLGLGSSGNTIYF TGCGCCAGCAGCCCCCTCGGGTTGGGGTCCTCTGGAAACACCATATATTTT
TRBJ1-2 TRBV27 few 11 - CASSSGYGYTF TGTGCCAGCAGTTCAGGCTATGGCTACACCTTC
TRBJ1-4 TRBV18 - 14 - CASSKGATNEKLFF TGTGCCAGCTCCAAAGGGGCAACTAATGAAAAACTGTTTTTT
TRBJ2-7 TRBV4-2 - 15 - CASSQTRDNLGEQYF TGTGCCAGCAGCCAGACCCGGGACAACCTGGGGGAGCAGTACTTC
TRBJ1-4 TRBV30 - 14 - CAWSDRVANEKLFF TGTGCCTGGAGTGACAGGGTGGCTAATGAAAAACTGTTTTTT
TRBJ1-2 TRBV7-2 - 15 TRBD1 CASSSADRKIYGYTF TGTGCCAGCAGCTCCGCGGACAGGAAAATCTATGGCTACACCTTC
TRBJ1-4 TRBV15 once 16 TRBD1 CATSSDRESTNEKLFF TGTGCCACCAGCAGTGACAGGGAAAGCACTAATGAAAAACTGTTTTTT
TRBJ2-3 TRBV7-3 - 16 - CASSPRGTMGTDTQYF TGTGCCAGCAGCCCACGCGGGACCATGGGCACAGATACGCAGTATTTT
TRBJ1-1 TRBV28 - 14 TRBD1 CASSSRGLDTEAFF TGTGCCAGCAGCTCCAGGGGGCTCGACACTGAAGCTTTCTTT
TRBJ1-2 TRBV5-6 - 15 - CASSLGATPNYGYTF TGTGCCAGCAGCTTGGGGGCGACACCTAACTATGGCTACACCTTC
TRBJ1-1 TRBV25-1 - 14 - CASSEWTENTEAFF TGTGCCAGCAGTGAATGGACAGAGAACACTGAAGCTTTCTTT
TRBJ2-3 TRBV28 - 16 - CASSPFQAPRTDTQYF TGTGCCAGCAGCCCCTTTCAGGCCCCCCGCACAGATACGCAGTATTTT
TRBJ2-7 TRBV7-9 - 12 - CASSRDPYEQYF TGTGCCAGCAGCCGGGACCCCTACGAGCAGTACTTC
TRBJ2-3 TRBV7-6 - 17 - CASSLPAGTVYTDTQYF TGTGCCAGCAGCTTACCCGCCGGAACCGTGTACACAGATACGCAGTATTTT
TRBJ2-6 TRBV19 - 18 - CASSPRDTRLSGANVLTF TGTGCCAGTAGTCCCCGGGACACCCGCCTCTCTGGGGCCAACGTCCTGACTTTC